This TCR beta chain stems from a study of shared clonotypes between healthy human individuals (dated by TCRdb to 2019 to 2021). As for the study more broadly: A couple of women and three men aged 18 to 49 years were included in the cohort. Libraries were prepared and TCR repertoires were sequenced by different laboratories using diverse techniques, in order to increase sequencing depth and limit assay-specific biases. Leukapheresis yielded between about 0.8 and 9.5 billion PBMCs per donor. For each donor, three plates each were used for CD4 naive and CD4 memory, two plates were used for CD8 naive, and one plate was used for CD8 memory. To estimate repertoire size and how much clonotype sharing occurs between individuals, the study deeply sequenced the blood TCR repertoires of about five healthy adults. Points the paper makes about the study in general: Estimated clonotype richness was generally larger for naive than for memory subsets. Clonotypes shared by all four sorted-subset donors showed higher generation probabilities than non-shared clonotypes. Sampling was restricted to blood, and TCR repertoires in tissue are likely to differ from TCR repertoires in blood. Based on pairwise subsampling, the degree of clonotype sharing among donors was expected to be affected by sequencing depth. When several donors were compared, the shared fraction of clonotypes was about 5% for naive CD4, about 4% for naive CD8, roughly 2.5% for memory CD4, and 0.4% for memory CD8. The small number of donors limited the genetic and exposure-history diversity represented. Even with the large sequencing depth, rarefaction of the sorted-subset datasets indicated that sequencing was incomplete.

From its cysteine to its phenylalanine, the CDR3 spans 16 amino acids. Only the CDR3 DNA is retained, 48 bases long and in frame from the first base. Trimmed from V: 2 bases; trimmed from J: 2 bases; junction bases lacking a gene match: 8. CDR1 and CDR2, looked up from the germline V gene, are SGHVS and FQNEAQ. Notes on this clone: Its antigen specificity is not known. Base qualities are not provided; no much larger clone lies one nucleotide away.

Using the deep immunoSEQ assay, TCR CDR3 regions were amplified from genomic DNA by multiplex PCR. Genomic DNA extracted from each cell subset was distributed evenly over all wells of several immunoSEQ 96-well plates, and each plate served as one replicate. For sorted subsets, each replicate PCR was loaded with roughly 190 ng genomic DNA, equivalent to some 31,000 T cell genomes. Purified libraries were measured with a Qubit 3.0 fluorometer, size-checked on a Bioanalyzer 2100, and measured again with the KAPA Library Quantification kit. Each immunoSEQ 96-well plate was sequenced on its own single-read 150-cycle Illumina NextSeq 550 flow cell. In the authors' own workflow: Because the immunoSEQ output included only junctional sequences and no quality scores, the filtering could not be the same as the filtering used for full-length reads. Sequences were annotated with PyIR, a Python wrapper for IgBLAST v1.9, and V/J genes and CDR3 were assigned using IMGT germline references. Reads were removed for weak V/J assignments (E-value above 1e-6), missing CDR3, stop codons, out-of-frame junctions, or ambiguous translated residues. V3J clonotypes were defined as sequences sharing the same inferred V gene, J gene, and CDR3 amino acid sequence. To compute the percentage overlap between repertoires, the number of shared unique clonotypes was divided by the size of the smaller repertoire. Repertoire richness was assessed with RTK rarefaction, the Chao1 estimator, and Recon v2.1 estimates of unobserved clonotypes. OLGA was used to compute generation probabilities for all TCRbeta clonotypes that the gDNA method yielded from a handful of donors. TCRdb retrieved this table from immuneACCESS and kept in-frame rearrangements only. Not all clones are present; in checked studies, unresolved V genes account for under half, and no reason is known for the remainder. D and trimming were read from the DNA, whereas the V and J calls and clone size are those reported in that table. For this sample there are millions of clones; about 95% appear just once. The top ten constitute around 1.1% of the sample.

For the CD8 naive samples, CD45RO-negative cells were positively selected for CCR7, yielding a CD45RA+CCR7+ population from which TemRA cells were excluded. The donors were healthy, HIV-negative adults with no recently reported acute infections or vaccinations. Only Caucasian adults living in Nashville, Tennessee, USA were represented among the donors. Blood was collected by leukapheresis, and PBMCs were isolated by Ficoll-Histopaque density gradient centrifugation and then cryopreserved in liquid nitrogen vapor phase. Analytical flow cytometry was used to check the purity and quantity of every magnetically sorted T cell population. Each sorted fraction had its genomic DNA isolated and then quantified by UV absorbance on a Nanodrop 2000c.

The chain joins TRBV7-8 to TRBJ2-7; 8 bases in the middle match TRBD2. The sample taken for sequencing was naive CD8+ T cells sorted from blood. According to the study, the label for this sample's cell subset or site signals: CD45RA+CCR7+. The source of this sequence is a man younger than 35 in good health. CDR3 region: CASSLTSGGPTYEQYF. The nucleotides read TGTGCCAGCAGCTTAACTAGCGGCGGACCCACCTACGAGCAGTACTTC.